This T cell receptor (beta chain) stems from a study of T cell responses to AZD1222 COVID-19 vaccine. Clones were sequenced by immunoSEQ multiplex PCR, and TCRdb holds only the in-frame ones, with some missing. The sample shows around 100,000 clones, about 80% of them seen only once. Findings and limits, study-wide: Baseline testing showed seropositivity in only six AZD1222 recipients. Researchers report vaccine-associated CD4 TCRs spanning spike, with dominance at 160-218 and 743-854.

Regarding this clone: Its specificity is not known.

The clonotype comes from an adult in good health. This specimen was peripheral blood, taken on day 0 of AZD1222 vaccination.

The DNA of the CDR3 is TGTGCCAGCAGCTTATATCGCAGGGTTGGCGAGCAGTACTTC. Translating gives CASSLYRRVGEQYF. The chain uses TRBV7-2 and TRBJ2-7; tentative D call: TRBD1 (5 bases). CDR3 length: 14 residues. V lost 2 bases and J 6 bases, leaving 14 bases between the germline ends. The germline V gene has CDR1 SGHTA and CDR2 FQGNSA.